These 28 T cell receptor beta chains originate from one sample sequenced in a study of cytomegalovirus exposure and HLA in healthy donors. Primers: 60 Vbeta forward and 13 Jbeta reverse. Only in-frame clones appear in the TCRdb table, and some are missing; sequencing was by immunoSEQ multiplex PCR. The sample has 200,000 to 250,000 clones; roughly 80% are singletons. The sample taken for sequencing was PBMCs. These receptors were obtained from a male donor in good health and CMV-seronegative.

This clone was counted only a few times. V usage is TRBV28 and J usage is TRBJ1-4; D gene ambiguous. Germline-derived CDR1 and CDR2 are MDHEN and SYDVKM. The V and J ends lost 5 bases and 6 bases respectively, with 10 bases between them. This CDR3 comprises 13 residues. CDR3 protein: CASSPPIDEKLFF. The CDR3 bases are TGTGCCAGCAGTCCACCCATAGATGAAAAACTGTTTTTT.

This chain joins TRBV7-9 and TRBJ2-4; TRBD2 aligns across 7 bases. CDR1 and CDR2 from the germline V gene are SEHNR and FQNEAQ (reference sequence). The trim removed 5 bases at V and 12 bases at J, leaving 16 bases unmatched. The CDR3 is 15 residues long. The DNA of the CDR3 is TGTGCCAGCAGCCCCCTAATCGCGGGAGAAATTAGTCAGTACTTC. This translates into CASSPLIAGEISQYF.

The chain couples TRBV30 to TRBJ1-5, with a weak D call TRBD1 (5 bases). CDR1 and CDR2 (germline): GTSNPN, SVGIG (reference sequence). The CDR3 sequence is 15 residues long. Between the trimmed V and J ends, which lost 2 bases and 1 base, there was a span of 12 bases. The chain's CDR3 is CAWSTATASNQPQHF. The CDR3 coding sequence is TGTGCCTGGAGTACAGCGACAGCGAGCAATCAGCCCCAGCATTTT.

The V gene is TRBV7-3, the J gene TRBJ2-7, with a weak D call TRBD2 (6 bases). The CDR3 is 13 amino acids. Trimming stripped 2 bases from V and 13 bases from J, with 18 bases between. CDR1 and CDR2 from the germline V gene are SGHTA and FQGTGA. CDR3 sequence reads: CASSLLRRDRAYF. For the CDR3, the DNA is TGTGCCAGCAGCTTATTACGGAGGGACCGGGCATACTTC.

The V and J genes are TRBV19 and TRBJ2-7; 11 bases align to TRBD1. The CDR3 contains 12 residues. The germline V gene has CDR1 LNHDA and CDR2 SQIVND (reference sequence). V trimming: 9 bases; J trimming: 6 bases; junction bases outside the gene matches: 4. The CDR3, as DNA: TGTGCCAGCGGACAGGGGGCGAGCGAGCAGTACTTC. This gives the protein CASGQGASEQYF.

J is TRBJ1-6 and V is TRBV5-1, with D unresolved. The V gene lost 0 bases and the J gene lost 8 bases, with 18 bases spanning the gap. Per the germline V gene, CDR1 is SGHRS and CDR2 is YFSETQ. This CDR3 spans 17 amino acids. This CDR3 is CASSLGTARPNYSPLHF. The CDR3 DNA is TGCGCCAGCAGCTTGGGAACAGCACGACCCAATTATTCACCCCTCCACTTT. Supplemented by reference TRBV5-1 and TRBJ1-6, the full variable domain reads KAGVTQTPRYLIKTRGQQVTLSCSPISGHRSVSWYQQTPGQGLQFLFEYFSETQRNKGNFPGRFSGRQFSNSRSEMNVSTLELGDSALYLCASSLGTARPNYSPLHFGNGTRLTVT.

The chain recombines TRBV6-5 with TRBJ2-2, with 8 positions matching TRBD1. The germline gives CDR1 MNHEY, CDR2 SVGAGI. Unmatched junction bases numbered 1, after V lost 5 bases and J lost 5 bases. The CDR3 has 13 amino acids. CDR3 region: CASSRTGTGELFF. As DNA, the CDR3 is TGTGCCAGCAGTCGGACAGGGACCGGGGAGCTGTTTTTT.

J is TRBJ2-1 and V is TRBV6-5; 10 nucleotides align to TRBD1. Per the germline V gene, CDR1 is MNHEY and CDR2 is SVGAGI. The J segment lost 6 bases and the V segment lost 0 bases, leaving 5 bases of the junction unmatched. The CDR3 has 16 amino acids. CDR3 coding DNA: TGTGCCAGCAGTTACTCTCTGGGACAGGGGACCAATGAGCAGTTCTTC. As protein: CASSYSLGQGTNEQFF.

The CDR3: CASSGRDIDTGELFF. As DNA, the CDR3 is TGTGCCAGCAGTGGCCGGGACATAGACACCGGGGAGCTGTTTTTT. The chain uses TRBV6-5 and TRBJ2-2; D is perhaps TRBD1 (6 bases). Germline V gives CDR1 MNHEY, CDR2 SVGAGI. V was clipped by 5 bases and J by 3 bases, with 13 bases between them. The CDR3 is made up of 15 amino acids.

Of note for this clone: This sample includes further DNA sequences coding for the same CDR3. The gene calls are TRBV7-2 and TRBJ2-1; TRBD2 matches at 10 bases. V trimming: 1 base; J trimming: 4 bases; junction bases outside the gene matches: 1. CDR3 size: 15 residues. Germline V gives CDR1 SGHTA, CDR2 FQGNSA. The CDR3 DNA sequence: TGTGCCAGCAGCTTAGGGACTAGCGGATACAATGAGCAGTTCTTC. As protein: CASSLGTSGYNEQFF.

The gene calls are TRBV5-1 and TRBJ1-2; 11 bases map to TRBD1. In germline, CDR1 is SGHRS, CDR2 YFSETQ. The V segment lost 4 bases and the J segment 6 bases; nucleotides outside the gene matches: 11. The CDR3 sequence is 16 residues long. The CDR3 bases are TGCGCCAGCAGCCGCCCCACGGGACAGGGGGTAAATGGCTACACCTTC. Its translation is CASSRPTGQGVNGYTF.

In regard to this clone: The same CDR3 is also encoded by other DNA sequences in this sample. The genes are TRBV27 and TRBJ2-1; 11 nucleotides match TRBD1. The CDR3 runs 16 residues. Germline V CDR1 and CDR2: MNHEY, SMNVEV (reference sequence). The ends lost 5 bases at V and 3 bases at J; junction bases unmatched: 6. The DNA for the CDR3 is TGTGCCAGCAGTCTAATTGGGACAGGGGGCTACAATGAGCAGTTCTTC. It is translated as CASSLIGTGGYNEQFF.

This chain connects TRBV4-2 to TRBJ1-2, with D possibly TRBD1 on 6 matching bases. The germline V and J ends were trimmed by 2 bases and 0 bases, with 13 bases remaining between them. The CDR3 consists of 16 residues. The germline gives CDR1 LGHNA, CDR2 YNFKEQ. The CDR3 protein is CASSQLGALANYGYTF. The DNA of the CDR3 is TGTGCCAGCAGCCAATTGGGGGCCCTAGCTAACTATGGCTACACCTTC.

J is TRBJ1-1 and V is TRBV5-1, with D perhaps TRBD1 (6 bases). V shed 0 bases and J shed 4 bases, with 16 bases lying between them. CDR3 length: 16 amino acids. Germline V gene lookup returns CDR1 SGHRS and CDR2 YFSETQ. The CDR3 sequence: CASSLDARGASTEAFF. In DNA form, the CDR3 reads TGCGCCAGCAGCTTGGATGCCAGGGGAGCGAGCACTGAAGCTTTCTTT.

The chain has TRBV7-9 and TRBJ1-5; D is perhaps TRBD1 (5 bases). V lost 2 bases to trimming and J lost 3 bases, with 23 bases between them. This CDR3 comprises 19 residues. Germline assignment: CDR1 SEHNR and CDR2 FQNEAQ (reference sequence). Here the CDR3 reads CASSLLPVGPDSPNQPQHF. Here the CDR3 DNA reads TGTGCCAGCAGCTTACTTCCAGTGGGGCCAGACAGCCCCAATCAGCCCCAGCATTTT.

The gene calls are TRBV9 and TRBJ1-3; no clear D gene. CDR1 and CDR2 from the germline V gene are SGDLS and YYNGEE. V lost 0 bases and J lost 0, with 10 bases in between. There are 16 residues in the CDR3. The CDR3: CASSVGELSSGNTIYF. The CDR3 DNA is TGTGCCAGCAGCGTAGGGGAGCTTTCCTCTGGAAACACCATATATTTT.

This sequence joins TRBV19 and TRBJ1-2; D may be TRBD1 (5 bases). The CDR3 length is 13 residues. The V gene lost 6 bases and the J gene lost 4 bases, with 12 bases spanning the gap. CDR1 and CDR2 from the germline V gene are LNHDA and SQIVND (reference sequence). Here the CDR3 DNA reads TGTGCCAGTAGGGAGGGGTTTCCCTATGGCTACACCTTC. Translation gives CASREGFPYGYTF.

V usage is TRBV5-4 and J usage is TRBJ2-1; 10 bases are a match to TRBD2. This CDR3 is 14 amino acids long. With V trimmed by 4 bases and J by 9 bases, 7 bases remained unmatched. The germline V gene has CDR1 SGHNT and CDR2 YYREEE (reference sequence). The CDR3 reads CASSLAGEGSEQFF. The CDR3 DNA reads as TGTGCCAGCAGCCTAGCGGGAGAGGGCAGTGAGCAGTTCTTC.

V and J are TRBV30 and TRBJ1-1; 10 bases are shared with TRBD1. The CDR3 runs 16 residues. The germline V gene has CDR1 GTSNPN and CDR2 SVGIG (reference sequence). J gave up 2 bases and V 0 bases, and 6 bases lay outside the gene matches. The CDR3 region is CAWSVLWDRGNTEAFF. In DNA form, the CDR3 reads TGTGCCTGGAGTGTACTTTGGGACAGGGGAAACACTGAAGCTTTCTTT.

This chain uses TRBV23-1 with TRBJ2-2, with a tentative D call TRBD1 (6 bases). TRBV23-1 has ORF status, its function being uncertain. This CDR3 is 14 amino acids long. V was clipped by 2 bases and J by 6 bases, with 10 bases between them. Written as DNA, the CDR3 is TGCGCCAGCAGTCAAAACAGGGAAGCCGGGGAGCTGTTTTTT. It translates to CASSQNREAGELFF.

V usage is TRBV18 and J usage is TRBJ2-1; TRBD2 matches at 8 bases. The junction had 7 bases not matched to a gene; V was cut back by 7 bases and J by 5 bases. CDR1 and CDR2 (germline): KGHSH, LQKENI. This CDR3 spans 14 amino acids. The CDR3 reads CASLGLVADNEQFF. CDR3 in DNA: TGTGCCAGCTTGGGACTAGTCGCGGACAATGAGCAGTTCTTC.

The chain recombines TRBV6-1 with TRBJ1-1; the D is unclear. Germline V gives CDR1 MNHNS, CDR2 SASEGT. V lost 2 bases and J 2 bases, leaving 9 bases between the germline ends. The CDR3 is 14 residues long. The CDR3 spells CASSEIGTNTEAFF. CDR3 DNA sequence: TGTGCCAGCAGTGAAATTGGCACAAACACTGAAGCTTTCTTT.

This chain uses TRBV7-9 with TRBJ1-3; the D is unclear. CDR3 length: 16 residues. The V and J ends lost 4 bases and 0 bases respectively, with 13 bases between them. The germline V gene has CDR1 SEHNR and CDR2 FQNEAQ (reference sequence). The CDR3 reads CASSSRRRHSGNTIYF. In nucleotides, the CDR3 is TGTGCCAGCAGCTCCCGGCGCAGACACTCTGGAAACACCATATATTTT. Variable domain in full (rest from reference TRBV7-9 and TRBJ1-3): DTGVSQNPRHKITKRGQNVTFRCDPISEHNRLYWYRQTLGQGPEFLTYFQNEAQLEKSRLLSDRFSAERPKGSFSTLEIQRTEQGDSAMYLCASSSRRRHSGNTIYFGEGSWLTVV.

V gene TRBV4-1 combines with J gene TRBJ2-7; 8 bases match TRBD1. Germline loops: CDR1 MGHRA, CDR2 YSYEKL. This CDR3 contains 14 residues. V gave up 5 bases and J gave up 2 bases; unmatched junction bases: 5. As DNA, the CDR3 is TGCGCCAGCAGCTCCAGCAGGGGGCCCTACGAGCAGTACTTC. Residues: CASSSSRGPYEQYF.

The rearrangement links TRBV9 to TRBJ2-3, with 11 bases lining up with TRBD2. The J segment lost 0 bases and the V segment lost 0 bases, leaving 6 bases of the junction unmatched. Germline V gives CDR1 SGDLS, CDR2 YYNGEE. The CDR3 is 18 residues long. Here the CDR3 DNA reads TGTGCCAGCAGCGTAGCTACGGCTAGCGGGGGGAGCACAGATACGCAGTATTTT. It specifies CASSVATASGGSTDTQYF.

The CDR3: CASSFLAGATDEQFF. CDR3 DNA: TGTGCCAGCAGCTTCTTAGCGGGAGCTACAGATGAGCAGTTCTTC. The chain recombines TRBV5-5 with TRBJ2-1; 9 nucleotides line up with TRBD2. The CDR3 has 15 amino acids. Germline trimming cut 2 bases from V and 8 bases from J; bases unmatched to any gene: 8. Germline-derived CDR1 and CDR2 are SGHKS and YYEKEE (reference sequence).

Only one count was recorded for this clone. This rearrangement joins TRBV19 to TRBJ2-7; D is perhaps TRBD2 (6 bases). V dropped 1 base and J dropped 1 base, with 8 bases sitting between them. The germline V gene encodes CDR1 LNHDA and CDR2 SQIVND (reference sequence). CDR3 length: 14 amino acids. CDR3 protein: CASSIGAGSYEQYF. The CDR3 nucleotides read TGTGCCAGTAGTATAGGGGCGGGATCCTACGAGCAGTACTTC.

J is TRBJ2-7 and V is TRBV2; 8 bases are shared with TRBD1. Germline CDR1 and CDR2: SNHLY and FYNNEI. The CDR3 runs to 14 residues. Unmatched junction bases numbered 6, after V lost 6 bases and J lost 2 bases. The CDR3, as DNA: TGTGCCAGCAGACGGGAACAGGGGGCCTACGAGCAGTACTTC. Translation gives CASRREQGAYEQYF. Full variable domain (rest looked up from reference TRBV2 and TRBJ2-7): EPEVTQTPSHQVTQMGQEVILRCVPISNHLYFYWYRQILGQKVEFLVSFYNNEISEKSEIFDDQFSVERPDGSNFTLKIRSTKLEDSAMYFCASRREQGAYEQYFGPGTRLTVT.